These 11 T cell receptor beta chains came from one sample sequenced in a study of human T cells and chemical hapten exposure. Time point described: patch test 1, 2 weeks after DPC sensitization. Specified treatment: therapeutic diphenylcyclopropenone sensitization with weekly scalp DPC. Using its own MiXCR run on the RACE reads, TCRdb lists one record per CDR3 protein. Altogether around 120,000 distinct CDR3 sequences are present, approximately 11% being singletons, with the ten largest covering 3.5%. The source material was whole blood, sampled in connection with sensitization to the hapten diphenylcyclopropenone (DPC). The receptors originated from a woman aged 40 to 50 with alopecia areata. Some clones in this sample may be carry-over from other donors' samples.

Details on this clonotype: A much larger clone lies one base from this, so it may be a read error. J is TRBJ2-6 and V is TRBV7-8; TRBD1 aligns across 9 bases. Germline values: CDR1 SGHVS, CDR2 FQNEAQ. This CDR3 contains 19 residues. Here the CDR3 DNA reads TGTGCCAGCAGCTTAGATACCGGGACAGGGAACCCTGGGGCCAACGCCCTGACTTTC. Amino acids: CASSLDTGTGNPGANALTF.

The gene calls are TRBV19 and TRBJ2-1; tentative D call: TRBD1 (6 bases). The CDR3 runs to 12 residues. Trimming pared 7 bases from V and 6 bases from J, leaving 10 bases between. CDR1 is LNHDA, CDR2 SQIVND, per germline (reference sequence). CDR3 in DNA: TGTGCCAGTACCATGGGGGCCAATGAGCAGTTCTTC. It codes for CASTMGANEQFF. The full variable domain, its missing parts supplied by reference TRBV19 and TRBJ2-1, is DGGITQSPKYLFRKEGQNVTLSCEQNLNHDAMYWYRQDPGQGLRLIYYSQIVNDFQKGDIAEGYSVSREKKESFPLTVTSAQKNPTAFYLCASTMGANEQFFGPGTRLTVL.

The V gene is TRBV4-3, the J gene TRBJ2-2; D remains unclear. The germline gives CDR1 LGHNA, CDR2 YSLEER. V lost 4 bases to trimming and J lost 0 bases, with 12 bases between them. The CDR3 is 16 amino acids. The CDR3 spells CASSPETLPNTGELFF. Written as DNA, the CDR3 is TGCGCCAGCAGCCCAGAGACTCTTCCGAACACCGGGGAGCTGTTTTTT.

CDR3 DNA sequence: TGTGCCAGCAGCGCCGGGACCGCCGATAATTCACCCCTCCACTTT. Its translation: CASSAGTADNSPLHF. This chain joins TRBV13 and TRBJ1-6, with D possibly matching TRBD1 (5 bases). The V end lost 5 bases, the J end lost 5 bases, and 13 bases lay between the germline ends. The CDR3 extends over 15 amino acids. Looked up from germline, CDR1 is PRHDT and CDR2 is FYEKMQ (reference sequence).

This chain uses TRBV27 with TRBJ1-2; possibly TRBD1 for D (6 bases). Per germline, CDR1 MNHEY and CDR2 SMNVEV (reference sequence). The V gene lost 10 bases and the J gene lost 1 base, with 16 bases spanning the gap. This CDR3 contains 14 residues. The chain's CDR3 is CATKKLDSNYGYTF. The CDR3 bases are TGTGCCACAAAGAAACTGGACAGTAACTATGGCTACACCTTC.

This clonotype was picked up many times. The V gene is TRBV27, the J gene TRBJ2-5, with D perhaps being TRBD1 or TRBD2 (5 bases each). The CDR3 has 15 residues. CDR1 MNHEY and CDR2 SMNVEV come from the germline V gene (reference sequence). V dropped 8 bases and J dropped 6 bases, with 22 bases sitting between them. CDR3 in amino acids: CASWGFTGFGKTQYF. CDR3 sequence (DNA): TGTGCCAGCTGGGGATTTACAGGATTCGGGAAGACCCAGTACTTC.

This clonotype has a count of ten or more. The CDR3 reads CSASQGLAGPYSYF. Here the CDR3 DNA reads TGCAGTGCTAGTCAGGGACTAGCGGGACCATACAGTTACTTC. The V and J genes are TRBV20-1 and TRBJ2-5; 13 bases agree with TRBD2. The CDR3 has 14 residues. Trimming took 3 bases from V and 14 from J; bases not matched to a gene: 12. CDR1 and CDR2 from the germline V gene are DFQATT and SNEGSKA (reference sequence).

This clonotype has ten or more counts. The chain is built from TRBV12-3 or TRBV12-4 and TRBJ2-2, with TRBD2 matching over 11 bases. This CDR3 contains 16 residues. Losses at the gene ends were 6 bases for V and 4 bases for J; bases not matched to a gene: 7. Written as DNA, the CDR3 is TGTGCCAGCAGCCCTACTAGCGGGAGTATCACCGGGGAGCTGTTTTTT. This sequence encodes CASSPTSGSITGELFF.

The rearrangement uses TRBV5-1 and TRBJ2-1; TRBD2 aligns across 13 bases. Germline V lookup: CDR1 SGHRS, CDR2 YFSETQ. This CDR3 has 14 residues. J was trimmed by 10 bases and V by 4 bases; bases with no gene match: 5. The DNA of the CDR3 is TGCGCCAGCAGCCTGGGACTAGCGGGACCCGAGCAGTTCTTC. The encoded protein is CASSLGLAGPEQFF.

The chain has TRBV6-2 or TRBV6-3 and TRBJ1-3, with no clear D. V was trimmed by 2 bases and J by 6 bases, leaving 14 bases between them. The CDR3 covers 15 residues. In germline, CDR1 is MNHEY, CDR2 SVGEGT. The DNA of the CDR3 is TGTGCCAGCAGTTACGTTCCGGGAGATTCAAACACCATATATTTT. Amino acids: CASSYVPGDSNTIYF.

The V gene is TRBV7-2, the J gene TRBJ2-1; tentatively, D is TRBD1 (6 bases). Deletions cut 3 bases from V and 8 bases from J, with 8 bases between. Germline V gene sequence: CDR1 SGHTA, CDR2 FQGNSA. The CDR3 spans 12 residues. The CDR3 coding sequence is TGTGCCAGCAGCTTGAGGGGGTATGAGCAGTTCTTC. It specifies CASSLRGYEQFF.